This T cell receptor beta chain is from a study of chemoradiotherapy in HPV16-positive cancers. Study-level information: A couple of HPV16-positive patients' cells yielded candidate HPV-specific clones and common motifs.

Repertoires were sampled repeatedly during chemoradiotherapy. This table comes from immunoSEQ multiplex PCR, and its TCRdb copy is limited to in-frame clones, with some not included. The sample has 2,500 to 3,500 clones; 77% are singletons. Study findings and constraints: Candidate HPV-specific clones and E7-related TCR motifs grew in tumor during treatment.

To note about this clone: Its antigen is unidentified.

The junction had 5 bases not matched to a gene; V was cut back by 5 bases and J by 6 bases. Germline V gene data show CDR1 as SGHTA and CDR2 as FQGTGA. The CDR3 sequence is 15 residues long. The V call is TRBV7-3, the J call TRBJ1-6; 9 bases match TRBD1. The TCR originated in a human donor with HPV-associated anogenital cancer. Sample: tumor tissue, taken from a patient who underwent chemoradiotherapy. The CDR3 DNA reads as TGTGCCAGCAGCGCACAGGGGGCGCGTAATTCACCCCTCCACTTT. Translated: CASSAQGARNSPLHF.